What follows describes a single T cell receptor (beta chain). Its antigen is currently not known. No much larger clonotype is one base removed from it; base qualities were not supplied. TCR CDR3 regions were amplified from genomic DNA by multiplex PCR using the deep immunoSEQ assay. For each cell subset, the extracted genomic DNA was distributed evenly across all wells of several immunoSEQ 96-well plates, and each plate served as one replicate. For sorted subsets, approximately 190 ng genomic DNA, equal to 30,000 to 35,000 T cell genomes, was loaded into each replicate PCR. The purified libraries were quantified using a Qubit 3.0 fluorometer, sized with a Bioanalyzer 2100, and then quantified again using the KAPA Library Quantification kit. Each immunoSEQ 96-well plate was sequenced on its own single-read 150-cycle Illumina NextSeq 550 flow cell. Concerning the study's data processing: Because the immunoSEQ output included only junctional sequences and no quality scores, the filtering could not be the same as the filtering used for full-length reads. To assign V/J genes and CDR3, sequences were annotated against IMGT germline references using PyIR, a Python wrapper for IgBLAST v1.9. Reads were filtered out if the reads had weak V/J assignments (E-value above 1e-6), no CDR3, stop codons, out-of-frame junctions, or ambiguous translated residues. A V3J clonotype was defined by an identical inferred V gene, J gene, and CDR3 amino acid sequence. Percentage overlap between repertoires was calculated by dividing the number of shared unique clonotypes by the size of the smaller repertoire. RTK rarefaction, the Chao1 estimator, and Recon v2.1 estimates of unobserved clonotypes were used to assess repertoire richness. Generation probabilities for all TCRbeta clonotypes obtained by the gDNA method from several donors were computed using OLGA. TCRdb carries this immuneACCESS record with in-frame sequences only. Its versions omit some clonotypes, under half of them owing to an unresolved V gene in the studies checked, with the rest unexplained. V and J calls and clone size are copied from that table; D and trimming were computed from the DNA. This sample gives approximately 1.5 million clones in total; 98% of them show up just once. The biggest ten clones account for 0.3% to 0.45% of the sample.

This sample is drawn from a study of shared clonotypes between healthy human individuals (dated by TCRdb to about 2020). With respect to the entire study: The cohort included three men and a couple of women between 18 and 49 years of age. Per donor, three plates each were used for CD4 naive and CD4 memory, two for CD8 naive, and one for CD8 memory. Per donor, leukapheresis produced somewhere between about 0.9 and 9.5 billion PBMCs. Blood TCR repertoires of about five healthy adults were deeply sequenced to estimate repertoire size and the extent of clonotype sharing between individuals. To increase sequencing depth and limit assay-specific biases, different laboratories used diverse techniques to prepare libraries and sequence TCR repertoires. What the study reported, not specific to this receptor: Sampling was restricted to blood, and TCR repertoires in tissue are likely to differ from TCR repertoires in blood. Even with the large sequencing depth, rarefaction of the sorted-subset datasets indicated that sequencing was incomplete. Compared with non-shared clonotypes, the clonotypes found in all four sorted-subset donors had higher generation probabilities. Pairwise subsampling indicated that sequencing depth was expected to affect the degree of clonotype sharing among donors. Sharing across several donors was observed for approximately 5% of naive CD4, 3% to 4% of naive CD8, over 2% of memory CD4, and about 0.39% of memory CD8 clonotypes. Naive subsets generally had larger estimated clonotype richness than memory subsets. Because the study included a small number of donors, the genetic and exposure-history diversity represented was limited.

Healthy HIV-negative adults with no recently reported acute infections or vaccinations were included as donors. Only Caucasian adults living in Nashville, Tennessee, USA were represented among the donors. CD4+ T cells were enriched by magnetic negative selection; naive cells were then positively selected on CD45RA, and the negative fraction formed the memory subset. Blood was collected by leukapheresis, and PBMCs were isolated by Ficoll-Histopaque density gradient centrifugation and then cryopreserved in liquid nitrogen vapor phase. Analytical flow cytometry was used to check the purity and quantity of every magnetically sorted T cell population. Each sorted fraction had its genomic DNA isolated and then quantified by UV absorbance on a Nanodrop 2000c. CDR1 MDHEN and CDR2 SYDVKM are derived from the germline V gene. The CDR3, from cysteine to phenylalanine, totals 16 residues. Only the CDR3 portion is preserved as DNA: 48 bases, with reading frame beginning at the first base. V loses 6 bases of germline sequence and J loses 2 bases, and the interval between the two ends is 16 bases.

The sequence is built from TRBV28 and TRBJ2-2; TRBD1 is perhaps the D gene, given 6 matching bases. The receptor comes from a man in his thirties or forties in good health. Specimen: naive CD4+ T cells sorted from blood. The sample's cell subset or site label, decoded: CD45RA+ positively selected. The CDR3 in this case is CASRGQFSTNTGELFF. Here is the DNA: TGTGCCAGCAGAGGACAGTTTTCGACCAACACCGGGGAGCTGTTTTTT.